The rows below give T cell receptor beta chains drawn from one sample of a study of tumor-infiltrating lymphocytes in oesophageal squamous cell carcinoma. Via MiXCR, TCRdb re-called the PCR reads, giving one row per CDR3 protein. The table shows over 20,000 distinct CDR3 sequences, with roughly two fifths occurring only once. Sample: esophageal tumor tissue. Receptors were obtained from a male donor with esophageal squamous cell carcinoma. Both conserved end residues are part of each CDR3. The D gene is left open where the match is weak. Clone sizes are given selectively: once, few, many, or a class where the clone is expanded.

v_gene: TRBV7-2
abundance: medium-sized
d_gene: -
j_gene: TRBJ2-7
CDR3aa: CASSLNREGTVYF
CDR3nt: TGTGCCAGCAGCTTAAACCGGGAGGGGACAGTCTACTTC

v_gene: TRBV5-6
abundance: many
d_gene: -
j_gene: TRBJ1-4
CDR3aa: CASTRSGTLNEKLFF
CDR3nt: TGTGCCAGCACTCGATCCGGGACACTTAATGAAAAACTGTTTTTT

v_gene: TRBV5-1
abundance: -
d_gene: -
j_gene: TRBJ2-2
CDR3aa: CASSWTTLTGELFF
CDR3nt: TGCGCCAGCAGCTGGACGACACTCACCGGGGAGCTGTTTTTT

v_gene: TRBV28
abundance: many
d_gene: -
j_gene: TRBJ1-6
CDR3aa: CASRTGTGPYNSPLHF
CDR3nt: TGTGCCAGCAGGACCGGGACGGGCCCCTATAATTCACCCCTCCACTTT

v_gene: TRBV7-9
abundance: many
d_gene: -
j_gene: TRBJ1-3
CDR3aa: CAGGQGGSGNTIYF
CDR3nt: TGTGCCGGCGGCCAGGGAGGAAGTGGAAACACCATATATTTT

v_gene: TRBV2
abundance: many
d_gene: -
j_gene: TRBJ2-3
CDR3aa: CASMRTPRTDTQYF
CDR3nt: TGTGCCAGCATGCGGACGCCTCGCACAGATACGCAGTATTTT

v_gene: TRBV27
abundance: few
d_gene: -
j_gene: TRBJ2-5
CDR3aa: CASSTGNWIYNEQYF
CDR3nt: TGTGCCAGCAGTACGGGGAACTGGATATACAATGAGCAGTACTTC

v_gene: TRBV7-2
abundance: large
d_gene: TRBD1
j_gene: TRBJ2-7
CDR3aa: CASSTDRQSYEQYF
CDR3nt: TGTGCCAGCAGCACGGACAGGCAATCCTACGAGCAGTACTTC

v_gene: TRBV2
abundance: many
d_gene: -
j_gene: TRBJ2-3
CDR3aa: CARRGTSTDTQYF
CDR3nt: TGTGCCAGACGGGGGACTAGCACAGATACGCAGTATTTT

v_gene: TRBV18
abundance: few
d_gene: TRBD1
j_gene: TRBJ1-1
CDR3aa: CASSPGTGYTEAFF
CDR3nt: TGTGCCAGCTCACCAGGGACAGGGTACACTGAAGCTTTCTTT

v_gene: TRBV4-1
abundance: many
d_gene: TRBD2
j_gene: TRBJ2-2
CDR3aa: CASSQEAGLAGRVGSPGELFF
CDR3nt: TGCGCCAGCAGCCAAGAGGCTGGCCTAGCGGGCAGGGTTGGGAGTCCCGGGGAGCTGTTTTTT

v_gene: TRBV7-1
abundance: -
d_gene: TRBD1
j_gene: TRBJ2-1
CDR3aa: CASRPTAGGYNEQFF
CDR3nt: TGTGCCAGCAGGCCCACAGCAGGGGGATACAATGAGCAGTTCTTC

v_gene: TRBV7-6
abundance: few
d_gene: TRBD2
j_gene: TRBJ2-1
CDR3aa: CASSLSPREARNEQFF
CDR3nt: TGTGCCAGCAGCTTAAGCCCGCGGGAGGCTCGTAATGAGCAGTTCTTC

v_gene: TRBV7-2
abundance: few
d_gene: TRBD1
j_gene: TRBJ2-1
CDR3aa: CASSRDRDNEQFF
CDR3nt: TGTGCCAGCAGCCGGGACAGGGACAATGAGCAGTTCTTC

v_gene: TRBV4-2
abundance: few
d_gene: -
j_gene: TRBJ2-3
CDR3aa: CASSQDRDTDTQYF
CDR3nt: TGTGCCAGCAGCCAAGATCGGGACACAGATACGCAGTATTTT

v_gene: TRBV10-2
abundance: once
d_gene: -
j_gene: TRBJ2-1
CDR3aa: CASSDRQGDYNEQFF
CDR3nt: TGCGCCAGCAGTGATCGTCAGGGCGACTACAATGAGCAGTTCTTC

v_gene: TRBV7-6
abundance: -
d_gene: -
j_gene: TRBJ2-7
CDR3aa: CASSLVSSNSYEQYF
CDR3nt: TGTGCCAGCAGCTTAGTCTCCAGTAACTCCTACGAGCAGTACTTC

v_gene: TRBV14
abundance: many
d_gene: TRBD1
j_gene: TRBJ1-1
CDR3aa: CASSQEDRAYTEAFF
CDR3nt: TGTGCCAGCAGCCAGGAGGACAGGGCATACACTGAAGCTTTCTTT

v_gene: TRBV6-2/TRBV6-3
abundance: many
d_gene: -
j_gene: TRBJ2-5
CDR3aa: CASSYWGAETQYF
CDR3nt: TGTGCCAGCAGTTATTGGGGGGCGGAGACCCAGTACTTC

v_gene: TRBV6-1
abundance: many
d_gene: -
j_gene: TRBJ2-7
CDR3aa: CASIDRVGDYNEQYF
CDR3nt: TGTGCCAGCATCGACAGGGTTGGGGACTACAATGAGCAGTACTTC

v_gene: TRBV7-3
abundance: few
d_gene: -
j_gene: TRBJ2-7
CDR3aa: CASSYGPLGAFPPYEQYF
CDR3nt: TGTGCCAGCAGCTATGGTCCTTTGGGCGCGTTTCCTCCCTACGAGCAGTACTTC

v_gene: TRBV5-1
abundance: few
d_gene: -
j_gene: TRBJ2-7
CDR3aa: CASSLASVYEQYF
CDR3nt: TGCGCCAGCAGCTTGGCGTCGGTCTACGAGCAGTACTTC

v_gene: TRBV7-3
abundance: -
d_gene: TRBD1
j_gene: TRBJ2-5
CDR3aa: CASRPATGADGSQYF
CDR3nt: TGTGCCAGCAGACCTGCTACAGGGGCGGATGGGTCCCAGTACTTC

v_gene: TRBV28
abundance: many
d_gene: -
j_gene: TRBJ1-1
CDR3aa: CASSLWVGEAFF
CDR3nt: TGTGCCAGCAGTTTATGGGTGGGAGAAGCTTTCTTT

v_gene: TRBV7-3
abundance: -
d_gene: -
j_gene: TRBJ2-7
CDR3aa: CASSLDYSSYNEQYF
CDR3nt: TGTGCCAGCAGCTTAGACTACAGCTCCTACAATGAGCAGTACTTC

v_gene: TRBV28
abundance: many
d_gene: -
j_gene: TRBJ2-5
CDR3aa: CASSLGGLLQETQYF
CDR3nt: TGTGCCAGCAGTTTAGGAGGACTACTACAAGAGACCCAGTACTTC

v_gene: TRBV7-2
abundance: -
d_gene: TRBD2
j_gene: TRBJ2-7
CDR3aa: CASSLRLASSYEQYF
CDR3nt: TGTGCCAGCAGCCTCAGACTAGCCAGCTCCTACGAGCAGTACTTC

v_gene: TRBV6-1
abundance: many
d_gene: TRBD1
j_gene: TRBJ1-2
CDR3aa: CASSAPGTGGHYGYTF
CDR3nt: TGTGCCAGCAGCGCCCCCGGGACAGGGGGCCACTATGGCTACACCTTC

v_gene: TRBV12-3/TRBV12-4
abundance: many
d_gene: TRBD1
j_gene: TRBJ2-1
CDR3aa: CASSLTGLYNEQFF
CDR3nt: TGTGCCAGCAGCTTGACAGGGCTCTACAATGAGCAGTTCTTC

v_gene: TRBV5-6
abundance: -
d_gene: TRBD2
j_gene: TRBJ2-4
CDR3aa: CVSSLARRGSRNIQYF
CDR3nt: TGTGTCAGCAGCTTGGCCAGGCGGGGGTCAAGAAACATTCAGTACTTC

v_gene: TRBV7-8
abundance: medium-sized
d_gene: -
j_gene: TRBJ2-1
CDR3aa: CASSFYATGKYNEQFF
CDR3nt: TGTGCCAGCAGCTTCTACGCAACAGGGAAGTACAATGAGCAGTTCTTC

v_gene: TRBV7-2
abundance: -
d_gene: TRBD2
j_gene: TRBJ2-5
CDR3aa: CASSPEGGKETQYF
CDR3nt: TGTGCCAGCAGCCCCGAGGGAGGGAAAGAGACCCAGTACTTC

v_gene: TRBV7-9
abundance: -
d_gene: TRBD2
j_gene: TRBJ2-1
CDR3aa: CASSRVAGGRSEQFF
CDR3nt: TGTGCCAGCAGCCGTGTAGCGGGGGGGCGGAGTGAGCAGTTCTTC

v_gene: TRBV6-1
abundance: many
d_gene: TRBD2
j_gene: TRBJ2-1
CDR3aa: CASTRGDGYNEQFF
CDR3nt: TGTGCCAGCACGCGGGGGGACGGTTACAATGAGCAGTTCTTC

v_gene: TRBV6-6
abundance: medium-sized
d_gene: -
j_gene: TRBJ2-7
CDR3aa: CASSYRGEQYF
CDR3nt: TGTGCCAGCAGTTACAGGGGCGAGCAGTACTTC

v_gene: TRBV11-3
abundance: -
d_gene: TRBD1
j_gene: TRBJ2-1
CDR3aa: CASSFRQGVYNEQFF
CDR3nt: TGTGCCAGCAGCTTTCGACAGGGCGTCTACAATGAGCAGTTCTTC

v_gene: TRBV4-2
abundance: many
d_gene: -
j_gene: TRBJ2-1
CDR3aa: CASSPTGGAYNEQFF
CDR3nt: TGTGCCAGCAGCCCGACCGGGGGAGCCTACAATGAGCAGTTCTTC

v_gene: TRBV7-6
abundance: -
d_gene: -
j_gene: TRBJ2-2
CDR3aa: CASSISGIGELFF
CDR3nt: TGTGCCAGCAGCATTAGCGGAATCGGGGAGCTGTTTTTT

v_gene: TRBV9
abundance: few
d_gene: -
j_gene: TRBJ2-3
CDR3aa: CASSVDLGTDTQYF
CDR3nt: TGTGCCAGCAGCGTAGACTTGGGCACAGATACGCAGTATTTT

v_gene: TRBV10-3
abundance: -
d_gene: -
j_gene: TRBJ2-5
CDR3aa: CAISEAAQETQYF
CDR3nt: TGTGCCATCAGTGAGGCAGCCCAAGAGACCCAGTACTTC

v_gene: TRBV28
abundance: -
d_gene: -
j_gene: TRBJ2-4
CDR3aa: CASEIPGGNIQYF
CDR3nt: TGTGCCAGCGAAATACCGGGCGGAAACATTCAGTACTTC

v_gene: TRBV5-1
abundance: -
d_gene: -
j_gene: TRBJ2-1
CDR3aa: CASSYVTGGHNEQFF
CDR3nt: TGCGCCAGCAGCTATGTGACGGGTGGACACAATGAGCAGTTCTTC

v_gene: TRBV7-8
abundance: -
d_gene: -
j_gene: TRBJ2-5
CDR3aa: CASRFNTGTQTQYF
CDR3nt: TGTGCCAGCAGGTTTAATACGGGGACTCAAACCCAGTACTTC

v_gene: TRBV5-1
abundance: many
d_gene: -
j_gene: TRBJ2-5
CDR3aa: CASSFVAEETQYF
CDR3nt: TGCGCCAGCAGCTTCGTGGCCGAAGAGACCCAGTACTTC

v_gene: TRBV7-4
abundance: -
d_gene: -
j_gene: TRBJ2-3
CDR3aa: CASSLEPFTGEDTQYF
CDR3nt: TGTGCCAGCAGCTTAGAACCCTTCACAGGAGAGGATACGCAGTATTTT

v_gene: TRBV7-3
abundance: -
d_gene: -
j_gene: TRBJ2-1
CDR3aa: CASSLEYEQFF
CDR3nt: TGTGCCAGCAGCTTAGAATATGAGCAGTTCTTC

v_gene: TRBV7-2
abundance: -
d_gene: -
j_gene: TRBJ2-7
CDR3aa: CASSLTSEQYF
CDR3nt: TGTGCCAGCAGCCTCACTTCCGAGCAGTACTTC

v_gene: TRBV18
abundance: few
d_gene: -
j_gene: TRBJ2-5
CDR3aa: CASSPSGVKFF
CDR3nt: TGTGCCAGCTCACCGTCGGGAGTAAAGTTCTTC

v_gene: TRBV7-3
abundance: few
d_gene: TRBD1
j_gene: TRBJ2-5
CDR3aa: CASSLVGQGKETQYF
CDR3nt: TGTGCCAGCAGCTTGGTGGGACAGGGGAAGGAGACCCAGTACTTC

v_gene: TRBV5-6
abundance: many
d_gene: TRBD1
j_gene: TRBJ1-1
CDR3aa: CASSLRTGTEAFF
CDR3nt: TGTGCCAGCAGCTTAAGGACAGGCACTGAAGCTTTCTTT

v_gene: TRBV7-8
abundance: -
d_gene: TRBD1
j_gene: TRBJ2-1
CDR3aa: CASSLYRTGVNEQFF
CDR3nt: TGTGCCAGCAGCTTATATAGGACAGGGGTCAATGAGCAGTTCTTC

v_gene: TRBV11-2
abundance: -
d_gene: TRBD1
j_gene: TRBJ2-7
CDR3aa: CASEVNRGRGEQYF
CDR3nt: TGTGCCAGCGAAGTAAACAGGGGAAGGGGCGAGCAGTACTTC

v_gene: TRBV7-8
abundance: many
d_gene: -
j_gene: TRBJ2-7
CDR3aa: CASSPGTENMYNEQYF
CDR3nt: TGTGCCAGCAGCCCCGGGACGGAAAATATGTACAATGAGCAGTACTTC

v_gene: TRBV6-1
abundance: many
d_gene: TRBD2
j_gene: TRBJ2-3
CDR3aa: CASSARTSGNTDTQYF
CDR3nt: TGTGCCAGCAGTGCAAGGACTAGCGGCAACACAGATACGCAGTATTTT

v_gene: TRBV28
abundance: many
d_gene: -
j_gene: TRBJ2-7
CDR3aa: CASSQIQLRGNEQYF
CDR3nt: TGTGCCAGCAGCCAAATCCAATTAAGGGGTAATGAGCAGTACTTC

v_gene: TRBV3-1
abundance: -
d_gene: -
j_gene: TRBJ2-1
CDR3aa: CASSPSWRELMGGEQFF
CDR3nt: TGTGCCAGCAGCCCAAGTTGGCGGGAACTAATGGGAGGAGAGCAGTTCTTC

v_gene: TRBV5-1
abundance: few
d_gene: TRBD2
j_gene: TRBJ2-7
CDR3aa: CASRSSGGAGVYEQYF
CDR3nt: TGCGCCAGCAGGTCTAGCGGGGGGGCCGGAGTATACGAGCAGTACTTC

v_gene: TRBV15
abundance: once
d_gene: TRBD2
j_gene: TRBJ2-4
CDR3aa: CATSRGGEGHNEQYF
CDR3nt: TGTGCCACCAGCAGAGGGGGGGAGGGCCACAATGAGCAGTACTTC

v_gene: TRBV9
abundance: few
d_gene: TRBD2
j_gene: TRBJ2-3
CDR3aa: CASSVVGGRTSTDTQYF
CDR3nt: TGTGCCAGCAGCGTAGTGGGCGGGAGGACCAGCACAGATACGCAGTATTTT

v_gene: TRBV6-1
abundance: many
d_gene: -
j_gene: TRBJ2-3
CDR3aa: CASSLGDTQYF
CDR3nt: TGTGCCAGCAGCCTGGGGGATACGCAGTATTTT